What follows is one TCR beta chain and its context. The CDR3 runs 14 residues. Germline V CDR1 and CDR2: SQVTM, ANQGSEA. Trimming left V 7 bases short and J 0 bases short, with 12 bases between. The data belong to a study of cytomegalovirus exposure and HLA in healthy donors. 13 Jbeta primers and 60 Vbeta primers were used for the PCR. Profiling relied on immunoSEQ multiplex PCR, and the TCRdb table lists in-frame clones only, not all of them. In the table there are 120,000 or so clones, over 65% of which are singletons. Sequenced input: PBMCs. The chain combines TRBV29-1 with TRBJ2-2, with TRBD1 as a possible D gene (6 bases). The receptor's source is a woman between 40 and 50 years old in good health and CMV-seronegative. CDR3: CSAIRQANTGELFF. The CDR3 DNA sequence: TGCAGCGCGATCCGACAGGCGAACACCGGGGAGCTGTTTTTT.